These 15 T cell receptor beta chains came from one sample sequenced in a study of beta chain features in type 1 diabetes. The isolated RNA, all of it, was reverse transcribed, so expressed TCRB transcripts were what got sequenced. Using immunoSEQ multiplex PCR, the repertoire was profiled, and TCRdb retains in-frame clones only, with some absent. This table holds 200,000 to 250,000 clones, 9.5% to 13% found once. Sequenced: central memory CD4+ T cells from blood. Receptors originate from a man aged 18 to 35 in good health.

This chain connects TRBV5-4 to TRBJ2-7; the D is unclear. The germline CDR1 and CDR2 sequences are SGHNT and YYREEE (reference sequence). The CDR3 is made up of 14 amino acids. With 0 bases removed from V and 0 bases from J, the gap between germline ends came to 7 bases. The CDR3 here is CASSLEGGSYEQYF. The CDR3 DNA follows: TGTGCCAGCAGCTTGGAAGGCGGCTCCTACGAGCAGTACTTC.

Only a few counts were recorded for this clone. The chain couples TRBV30 to TRBJ2-3, with D possibly being TRBD1 or TRBD2 (6 bases each). Germline V gives CDR1 GTSNPN, CDR2 SVGIG (reference sequence). Between the trimmed V and J ends, which lost 5 bases and 3 bases, there was a span of 15 bases. The CDR3 loop spans 14 amino acids. CDR3: CAWAQGRRTDTQYF. The CDR3, as DNA: TGTGCCTGGGCTCAGGGGAGGCGGACAGATACGCAGTATTTT.

The chain joins TRBV5-1 to TRBJ2-7; 10 bases fit TRBD1. The J segment lost 9 bases and the V segment lost 3 bases, leaving 6 bases of the junction unmatched. This CDR3 spans 13 amino acids. The germline gives CDR1 SGHRS, CDR2 YFSETQ. DNA for the CDR3: TGCGCCAGCAGCTCCGGGACAGGGGATCGGCAGTACTTC. It is translated as CASSSGTGDRQYF.

This clone has a handful of counts. The chain links TRBV10-3 to TRBJ2-3; 8 bases are shared with TRBD2. Trimming cost V 6 bases and J 4 bases; bases outside gene matches: 15. The CDR3 is made up of 17 amino acids. Germline CDR1 reads ENHRY; CDR2 reads SYGVKD. Here the CDR3 DNA reads TGTGCCATCAGGGAGGGCAGAGCGGGAGTGGGGGCAGATACGCAGTATTTT. This translates into CAIREGRAGVGADTQYF.

The chain recombines TRBV19 with TRBJ2-6; possibly TRBD1 for D (6 bases). Trimming cost V 8 bases and J 4 bases, with 21 bases left between them. In germline, CDR1 is LNHDA, CDR2 SQIVND (reference sequence). The CDR3 is 17 residues long. The CDR3 region is CASSLGGGNPGANVLTF. The CDR3, as DNA: TGTGCCAGTTCTCTTGGGGGCGGTAATCCCGGGGCCAACGTCCTGACTTTC.

A few counts support this clone. The chain has TRBV7-3 and TRBJ2-1, with unresolved D. The CDR3 is made up of 12 amino acids. Germline CDR1 SGHTA, CDR2 FQGTGA. Trimming cost V 4 bases and J 8 bases, with 9 bases left between them. The CDR3 coding sequence is TGTGCCAGCAGCTCCCCTACGGATGAGCAGTTCTTC. This codes for CASSSPTDEQFF.

On this clone itself: One junction end does not reproduce the germline sequence, and a read error may be involved. The rearrangement joins TRBV30 to TRBJ1-6; D ambiguous. CDR3 length: 17 amino acids. CDR1 and CDR2 from the germline V gene are GTSNPN and SVGIG (reference sequence). CDR3 residues: CAWSKSGGRGYNPPLHF. The CDR3 DNA sequence: TGTGCCTGGAGCAAATCGGGAGGCAGAGGATATAATCCACCCCTCCACTTT.

This clone was detected only a few times. This sequence joins TRBV25-1 and TRBJ2-7; no definite D call. Trimming pared 1 base from V and 5 bases from J, leaving 9 bases between. CDR3 length: 13 amino acids. Germline V lookup: CDR1 MGHDK, CDR2 SYGVNS. CDR3 region: CASSEWDGDEQYF. The CDR3 coding sequence is TGTGCCAGCAGTGAATGGGATGGAGACGAGCAGTACTTC.

The chain couples TRBV7-8 to TRBJ2-7; 7 nucleotides agree with TRBD2. Germline assignment: CDR1 SGHVS and CDR2 FQNEAQ. The V and J ends lost 5 bases and 7 bases, in that order; junction bases with no gene match: 11. The CDR3 spans 14 residues. DNA of the CDR3: TGTGCCAGCAGCGGGCGGACTAGTAGGTCGGAGCAGTACTTC. It codes for CASSGRTSRSEQYF. The full variable domain, rest sourced from reference TRBV7-8 and TRBJ2-7, is GAGVSQSPRYKVAKRGQDVALRCDPISGHVSLFWYQQALGQGPEFLTYFQNEAQLDKSGLPSDRFFAERPEGSVSTLKIQRTQQEDSAVYLCASSGRTSRSEQYFGPGTRLTVT.

This clone was seen only a few times. This chain connects TRBV7-9 to TRBJ2-2, with 9 bases that match TRBD1. This CDR3 is 16 amino acids long. The germline CDR1 and CDR2 sequences are SEHNR and FQNEAQ (reference sequence). Trimming cost V 2 bases and J 6 bases; bases outside gene matches: 7. The CDR3 spells CASSLRGQGIPGELFF. DNA of the CDR3: TGTGCCAGCAGCTTAAGGGGACAGGGAATCCCCGGGGAGCTGTTTTTT.

J is TRBJ2-1 and V is TRBV7-2; unclear D gene. Germline assignment: CDR1 SGHTA and CDR2 FQGNSA. The CDR3 runs 14 residues. V was shortened by 1 base and J by 6 bases, with 10 bases between the two germline ends. CDR3 amino acids: CASSLGLALNEQFF. For the CDR3, the DNA is TGTGCCAGCAGCTTAGGGTTAGCCCTCAATGAGCAGTTCTTC.

In its sample, this clone was seen a few times. This chain joins TRBV30 and TRBJ1-4, with D perhaps matching TRBD1 (6 bases). This CDR3 has 15 amino acids. Germline CDR1 reads GTSNPN; CDR2 reads SVGIG (reference sequence). Trimming cost V 4 bases and J 4 bases, with 16 bases left between them. Here the CDR3 reads CAWTRGAMRNEKLFF. CDR3 in DNA: TGTGCCTGGACCCGGGGGGCGATGCGTAATGAAAAACTGTTTTTT.

This clone came up many times. Other DNA variants within this sample encode the same CDR3. The gene calls are TRBV9 and TRBJ2-1, with D uncertain. Germline CDR1 is SGDLS and CDR2 is YYNGEE. CDR3 length: 13 residues. The V and J ends lost 2 bases and 7 bases respectively, with 10 bases between them. Written as DNA, the CDR3 is TGTGCCAGCAGCGTCATATCCGGGAATGAGCAGTTCTTC. Amino acid sequence: CASSVISGNEQFF.

This clone has a handful of counts. This chain joins TRBV15 and TRBJ2-2; 8 nucleotides line up with TRBD2. The V gene's germline CDR1 is LNHNV and CDR2 YYDKDF (reference sequence). V shed 4 bases and J 1 base; nucleotides not matched to a gene: 5. CDR3 length equals 16 residues. CDR3 protein: CATSTLSGRNTGELFF. The CDR3 DNA follows: TGTGCCACCAGCACCCTAAGCGGGAGGAACACCGGGGAGCTGTTTTTT.

This clone was counted between two and nine times. The chain links TRBV2 to TRBJ2-3; D unclear. V was pared by 3 bases and J by 6 bases, with 10 bases between. This CDR3 spans 13 amino acids. Germline lookup yields CDR1 SNHLY and CDR2 FYNNEI. In nucleotides, the CDR3 is TGTGCCAGCAGTGACGAGTATAGGGATACGCAGTATTTT. It codes for CASSDEYRDTQYF.